This paragraph covers one T cell receptor beta chain sequence. Its matching antigen is unknown. Positively selected for CCR7, the CD45RO-negative cells used as naive CD8 cells excluded terminally differentiated effector memory CD45RA+ cells. Donors, without exception, were Caucasian adults residing in Nashville, Tennessee. Sorted-subset replicate PCR reactions were performed with approximately 180 ng DNA, corresponding to roughly 31,000 T cell genomes. The repertoire was sequenced with immunoSEQ multiplex PCR; TCRdb's copy has only in-frame clones and lacks some. The data show 660,000 or so clones, about 96% seen once. This CDR3 has 15 residues. The germline V gene encodes CDR1 SGHAT and CDR2 FQNNGV. The trim removed 5 bases at V and 2 bases at J, leaving 8 bases unmatched. The source of the sample is a study of shared clonotypes between healthy human individuals. Study findings and constraints: Relative to memory subsets, naive subsets generally showed larger estimated richness. Some clonotypes were shared by all four sorted-subset donors, while others were not shared. The non-shared ones had lower generation probabilities than the shared ones.

The TCR was taken from a woman in her 30s in good health. The gene calls are TRBV11-2 and TRBJ2-5; TRBD2 matches 7 bases. Sequencing used naive CD8+ T cells sorted from blood. The CDR3 DNA follows: TGTGCCAGCAGCGAAGCCACTAGCGCACAAGAGACCCAGTACTTC. It is translated as CASSEATSAQETQYF.